The 10 T cell receptor beta chains presented below share a single source sample, sequenced in a study of CXCR3-negative and CXCR3-positive naive CD8 T cells. Study-wide findings and caveats: Relative to CXCR3-negative naive cells, CXCR3-positive naive cells had more hydrophobic TRB CDR3s.

The authors made the TRB cDNA libraries by 5' RACE using UMI labels. From its re-call of the 5' RACE reads, TCRdb lists each CDR3 protein once, without DNA. The sample's table shows some 140,000 distinct CDR3 sequences. Their specific antigens are unknown. Material: naive CXCR3+ CD8+ T cells from blood. Sample subset: CD45RO-CCR7+CD27+CD95- naive CD8+ T cells expressing CXCR3 (TNR3+). The source of these receptors is a human donor in good health. Some clones in this sample may be carry-over from other donors' samples.

The gene calls are TRBV18 and TRBJ2-1; as DNA is missing, the TRBD2 call by TCRdb cannot be tested. Germline-derived CDR1 and CDR2 are KGHSH and LQKENI. CDR3 size: 16 residues. The CDR3 spells CASSLGETPPWDEQFF.

The chain is built from TRBV9 and TRBJ1-2; the TRBD1 assignment by TCRdb is unverifiable without DNA. This CDR3 is built from 16 residues. The V gene's germline CDR1 is SGDLS and CDR2 YYNGEE. The CDR3 loop is CASSLPGQETNYGYTF.

This chain links TRBV12-3 or TRBV12-4 with TRBJ2-7; TCRdb's D call, TRBD1, is unchecked because there is no DNA. The length of the CDR3 is 14 residues. CDR3 in amino acids: CASSFFDRTYEQYF.

The V gene is TRBV19, the J gene TRBJ2-1; TCRdb's D call of TRBD1 is untestable without DNA. The length of the CDR3 is 15 residues. CDR1 and CDR2 from the germline V gene are LNHDA and SQIVND (reference sequence). The CDR3: CASSIGTRGNERQFF.

The rearrangement uses TRBV28 and TRBJ1-5; TCRdb picks TRBD1, but there is no DNA to check that call. Germline V gene sequence: CDR1 MDHEN, CDR2 SYDVKM. CDR3 length: 14 residues. CDR3 protein: CASSNRQGAEPQHF.

This chain joins TRBV7-9 and TRBJ2-3; TCRdb calls TRBD1, which cannot be checked without DNA. Germline V gene sequence: CDR1 SEHNR, CDR2 FQNEAQ (reference sequence). The CDR3 consists of 18 residues. The CDR3 spells CASSLITGGQRSTDTQYF.

V and J are TRBV5-1 and TRBJ2-7; the TCRdb D gene call, TRBD1, has no DNA to confirm it. CDR1 and CDR2 from the germline V gene are SGHRS and YFSETQ. The CDR3 is 16 amino acids. The CDR3 loop is CASSPPLWQEPYEQYF.

The rearrangement joins TRBV29-1 to TRBJ2-7; TCRdb returns TRBD1, unconfirmable since there is no DNA. This CDR3 contains 13 residues. Germline CDR1 is SQVTM and CDR2 is ANQGSEA. Here the CDR3 reads CSVATGAYYEQYF.

The chain joins TRBV15 to TRBJ2-2; without DNA, the TCRdb call of TRBD2 cannot be checked. CDR1 and CDR2 from the germline V gene are LNHNV and YYDKDF (reference sequence). The CDR3 loop spans 11 amino acids. CDR3 residues: CATRGAGELFF.

J is TRBJ2-7 and V is TRBV5-1; with no DNA, the TCRdb D assignment of TRBD1 cannot be verified. The CDR3 totals 13 residues. In germline, CDR1 is SGHRS, CDR2 YFSETQ. The CDR3 protein is CASSLAGGHEQYF.